The 29 T cell receptor beta chains presented below share a single source sample, sequenced in a study of immune evolution from preneoplasia to lung adenocarcinoma. Repertoires were generated with immunoSEQ multiplex PCR, while TCRdb's copy carries only in-frame clones and drops some. In the table there are about 9,900 clones, over 75% of which are singletons. The specimen was FFPE lung adenocarcinoma in situ tissue. The receptors derive from a person aged 65 to 85 with lung adenocarcinoma.

The chain carries TRBV5-4 and TRBJ2-2; 8 bases line up with TRBD1. Germline-derived CDR1 and CDR2 are SGHNT and YYREEE (reference sequence). CDR3 length equals 16 residues. V shed 6 bases, J shed 1 base, and the junction held 8 bases outside the gene matches. The CDR3 reads CASTSGQGVNTGELFF. CDR3 in DNA: TGTGCCAGCACCAGCGGACAGGGAGTGAACACCGGGGAGCTGTTTTTT.

This sequence joins TRBV10-2 and TRBJ2-1; no clear D. CDR3 length equals 15 residues. The germline V gene has CDR1 WSHSY and CDR2 SAAADI. Trimming removed 4 bases from V and 2 bases from J, with 12 bases in between. CDR3 nucleotide sequence: TGCGCCAGCAGTGTAGGCTATCGGCCCTACAATGAGCAGTTCTTC. It encodes CASSVGYRPYNEQFF.

This clone was observed a single time. The CDR3 DNA follows: TGTGCCAGCAGCCCACTAGTAGGTTCGAACTCTGGAAACACCATATATTTT. As protein: CASSPLVGSNSGNTIYF. The chain employs TRBV5-6 and TRBJ1-3, with unresolved D. Germline V lookup: CDR1 SGHDT, CDR2 YYEEEE. CDR3 size: 17 residues. V was shortened by 4 bases and J by 0 bases, with 17 bases between the two germline ends.

The CDR3 region has the DNA TGTGCCAGCAGTGCTACAGGAAATCGCAATCAGCCCCAGCATTTT. This encodes CASSATGNRNQPQHF. This sequence joins TRBV6-5 and TRBJ1-5; D perhaps matches TRBD1 (5 bases). Trimming removed 5 bases from V and 2 bases from J, with 13 bases in between. This CDR3 spans 15 amino acids. Looked up from germline, CDR1 is MNHEY and CDR2 is SVGAGI.

This chain joins TRBV7-9 and TRBJ1-1; D is ambiguous. CDR1 is SEHNR, CDR2 FQNEAQ, per germline (reference sequence). Trimming cost V 5 bases and J 4 bases, with 17 bases left between them. The CDR3 consists of 15 residues. This CDR3 reads CASSRGIQVGTEAFF. CDR3 sequence (DNA): TGTGCCAGCAGCCGAGGGATTCAGGTGGGCACTGAAGCTTTCTTT.

The CDR3 loop is CASSRLSGGAGFTDTQYF. The CDR3 region has the DNA TGTGCCAGCAGCCGCCTTAGCGGGGGGGCCGGGTTCACAGATACGCAGTATTTT. The chain recombines TRBV7-9 with TRBJ2-3; TRBD2 aligns across 11 bases. The CDR3 has 18 amino acids. Germline V gene sequence: CDR1 SEHNR, CDR2 FQNEAQ (reference sequence). V was pared by 5 bases and J by 2 bases, with 12 bases of the junction left unmatched. Together with reference TRBV7-9 and TRBJ2-3, the CDR3 gives the full variable domain: DTGVSQNPRHKITKRGQNVTFRCDPISEHNRLYWYRQTLGQGPEFLTYFQNEAQLEKSRLLSDRFSAERPKGSFSTLEIQRTEQGDSAMYLCASSRLSGGAGFTDTQYFGPGTRLTVL.

V usage is TRBV10-3 and J usage is TRBJ2-7; perhaps TRBD1 as D (6 bases). Germline V gene sequence: CDR1 ENHRY, CDR2 SYGVKD. This CDR3 has 14 amino acids. V was pared by 6 bases and J by 6 bases, with 18 bases between. The CDR3 nucleotides are TGTGCCATCAGCGGTGGGTCAGGGGTTACCGAGCAGTACTTC. The encoded protein is CAISGGSGVTEQYF.

The chain joins TRBV28 to TRBJ1-3; D not certain. The CDR3 totals 14 residues. Between the trimmed V and J ends, which lost 3 bases and 3 bases, there was a span of 9 bases. Germline V CDR1 and CDR2: MDHEN, SYDVKM. CDR3 amino acids: CASSFGHSGNTIYF. The CDR3 nucleotides read TGTGCCAGCAGTTTTGGGCACAGTGGAAACACCATATATTTT.

This chain joins TRBV9 and TRBJ1-1; D is unresolved. This CDR3 is 13 amino acids long. V dropped 0 bases and J dropped 2 bases, with 5 bases sitting between them. Germline V gene data show CDR1 as SGDLS and CDR2 as YYNGEE. This CDR3 is CASSVEENTEAFF. CDR3 DNA: TGTGCCAGCAGCGTAGAAGAAAACACTGAAGCTTTCTTT.

The gene calls are TRBV29-1 and TRBJ2-5, with TRBD1 identical over 9 bases. The CDR3 has 13 amino acids. Germline CDR1 reads SQVTM; CDR2 reads ANQGSEA. With V trimmed by 3 bases and J by 7 bases, 6 bases remained unmatched. CDR3 residues: CSVERDRVGTQYF. CDR3 DNA: TGCAGCGTTGAGCGGGACAGGGTTGGGACCCAGTACTTC.

This clone was observed a handful of times. The chain uses TRBV6-6 and TRBJ2-5, with TRBD1 identical over 9 bases. CDR1 and CDR2 (germline): MNHNY, SVGAGI (reference sequence). This CDR3 spans 15 amino acids. The junction had 10 bases not matched to a gene; V was cut back by 6 bases and J by 5 bases. The DNA of the CDR3 is TGTGCCAGCAGCAGGACAGGGGAGCCCCCGGAGACCCAGTACTTC. It yields the protein CASSRTGEPPETQYF.

The V and J genes are TRBV5-1 and TRBJ1-6; perhaps TRBD1 as D (5 bases). The CDR3 runs to 13 residues. Trimming removed 4 bases from V and 8 bases from J, with 10 bases in between. Germline assignment: CDR1 SGHRS and CDR2 YFSETQ. The chain's CDR3 is CASSRDRDSPLHF. The CDR3 DNA follows: TGCGCCAGCAGCAGGGACCGCGATTCACCCCTCCACTTT.

J is TRBJ2-3 and V is TRBV15; tentatively, D is TRBD1 (6 bases). The CDR3 is made up of 14 amino acids. V was shortened by 3 bases and J by 0 bases, with 7 bases between the two germline ends. Germline V CDR1 and CDR2: LNHNV, YYDKDF (reference sequence). CDR3 sequence (DNA): TGTGCCACCAGCAGGGGGGCTAGCACAGATACGCAGTATTTT. It translates to CATSRGASTDTQYF.

The rearrangement joins TRBV30 to TRBJ2-7, with D possibly matching TRBD2 (6 bases). CDR3 size: 13 residues. V lost 4 bases and J lost 1, with 11 bases in between. The germline gives CDR1 GTSNPN, CDR2 SVGIG (reference sequence). CDR3 residues: CAWTREDSYEQYF. The DNA of the CDR3 is TGTGCCTGGACGCGGGAAGATTCCTACGAGCAGTACTTC.

The chain has TRBV6-6 and TRBJ2-5; 9 nucleotides match TRBD1. This CDR3 comprises 14 residues. V lost 10 bases, J lost 5 bases, and 11 bases stayed unmatched. The V gene's germline CDR1 is MNHNY and CDR2 SVGAGI (reference sequence). DNA of the CDR3: TGTGCCACCTCCGGGACAGGGTCGGCGGAGACCCAGTACTTC. Encoded protein: CATSGTGSAETQYF.

The rearrangement uses TRBV7-9 and TRBJ2-7, with D perhaps matching TRBD1 (6 bases). CDR1 is SEHNR and CDR2 is FQNEAQ in the germline V gene (reference sequence). The CDR3 has 14 residues. Trimming stripped 0 bases from V and 5 bases from J, with 11 bases between. The CDR3 nucleotides are TGTGCCAGCAGCTTAGCGGGGGCTGGGGACGAGCAGTACTTC. This codes for CASSLAGAGDEQYF.

The chain employs TRBV6-5 and TRBJ2-3; TRBD1 or TRBD2 may be the D gene (5 bases each). CDR1 MNHEY and CDR2 SVGAGI come from the germline V gene. There are 13 residues in the CDR3. V was cut by 4 bases and J by 10 bases, with 15 bases left in between. The CDR3 region has the DNA TGTGCCAGCAGTTCAGGGCGGGCACGCCCGCAGTATTTT. It translates to CASSSGRARPQYF.

The chain uses TRBV30 and TRBJ1-2; 8 bases agree with TRBD1. V lost 2 bases to trimming and J lost 8 bases; unmatched junction nucleotides: 19. Germline CDR1 is GTSNPN and CDR2 is SVGIG (reference sequence). The CDR3 is 17 amino acids. CDR3 region: CAWSPLTGEASSYGYTF. The CDR3 nucleotides are TGTGCCTGGAGTCCCCTGACAGGGGAAGCGTCTTCTTACGGCTACACCTTC. The full variable domain, in which reference TRBV30 and TRBJ1-2 provide the parts outside the CDR3, is SQTIHQWPATLVQPVGSPLSLECTVEGTSNPNLYWYRQAAGRGLQLLFYSVGIGQISSEVPQNLSASRPQDRQFILSSKKLLLSDSGFYLCAWSPLTGEASSYGYTFGSGTRLTVV.

The V call is TRBV10-3, the J call TRBJ1-4; D remains ambiguous. The CDR3 runs to 19 residues. V was pared by 8 bases and J by 0 bases, with 25 bases between. Per the germline V gene, CDR1 is ENHRY and CDR2 is SYGVKD. CDR3 sequence (DNA): TGTGCCATCTACTACCCGAGGAGTGAACTCCATTCAACTAATGAAAAACTGTTTTTT. This gives the protein CAIYYPRSELHSTNEKLFF.

The chain joins TRBV11-3 to TRBJ1-1; 7 bases match TRBD1. The CDR3 totals 13 residues. Germline loops: CDR1 SGHNT, CDR2 YENEEA. Trimming removed 6 bases from V and 4 bases from J; junction bases left unmatched: 5. The CDR3 DNA follows: TGTGCCAGCAGTACTGCAGGGGGCACTGAAGCTTTCTTT. The encoded protein is CASSTAGGTEAFF. Together with reference TRBV11-3 and TRBJ1-1, the CDR3 gives the full variable domain: EAGVVQSPRYKIIEKKQPVAFWCNPISGHNTLYWYLQNLGQGPELLIRYENEEAVDDSQLPKDRFSAERLKGVDSTLKIQPAELGDSAVYLCASSTAGGTEAFFGQGTRLTVV.

This clone was recorded once. This rearrangement joins TRBV7-2 to TRBJ1-5, with a possible D match to TRBD1 (5 bases). The CDR3 spans 15 residues. Trimming took 7 bases from V and 1 from J, leaving 14 bases between them. The germline V gene has CDR1 SGHTA and CDR2 FQGNSA. Here the CDR3 reads CASTRGGVSNQPQHF. CDR3 DNA sequence: TGTGCCAGCACCCGGGGAGGGGTCAGCAATCAGCCCCAGCATTTT.

The V gene is TRBV28, the J gene TRBJ2-2; 9 bases agree with TRBD1. The CDR3 length is 15 residues. In germline, CDR1 is MDHEN, CDR2 SYDVKM. J gave up 1 base and V 8 bases, and 5 bases lay outside the gene matches. Written as DNA, the CDR3 is TGTGCCAGCGCCACAGGGGGCGGGAACACCGGGGAGCTGTTTTTT. The encoded protein is CASATGGGNTGELFF.

The V and J genes are TRBV2 and TRBJ2-7, with 9 bases that match TRBD1. The junction had 8 bases not matched to a gene; V was cut back by 5 bases and J by 3 bases. The CDR3 extends over 15 amino acids. CDR1 and CDR2 from the germline V gene are SNHLY and FYNNEI. The CDR3 sequence: CASSRPRQGGYEQYF. The CDR3 DNA follows: TGTGCCAGCAGTAGACCCAGACAGGGGGGCTACGAGCAGTACTTC.

This clone came up once. This rearrangement joins TRBV4-1 to TRBJ1-1, with 8 bases identical to TRBD1. Germline CDR1 reads MGHRA; CDR2 reads YSYEKL. This CDR3 contains 14 residues. V was clipped by 4 bases and J by 8 bases; unmatched bases: 9. The CDR3: CASSPRQGRLEAFF. The DNA for the CDR3 is TGCGCCAGCAGCCCCAGACAGGGGAGGCTGGAAGCTTTCTTT.

This chain uses TRBV5-6 with TRBJ1-2; no definite D call. The CDR3 is made up of 14 amino acids. Germline V gene lookup returns CDR1 SGHDT and CDR2 YYEEEE. The V gene lost 1 base and the J gene lost 1 base, with 8 bases spanning the gap. CDR3 protein: CASSLIRINYGYTF. Here the CDR3 DNA reads TGTGCCAGCAGCTTGATAAGAATTAACTATGGCTACACCTTC.

The chain carries TRBV14 and TRBJ2-2; the D gene is possibly TRBD2 (6 bases). This CDR3 spans 14 amino acids. The germline V and J ends were trimmed by 3 bases and 4 bases, with 9 bases remaining between them. Germline CDR1 SGHDN, CDR2 FVKESK. This CDR3 reads CASSHRGSTGELFF. CDR3 sequence (DNA): TGTGCCAGCAGCCATCGGGGGTCCACCGGGGAGCTGTTTTTT.

A few counts support this clone. The chain carries TRBV6-5 and TRBJ2-1; D unresolved. Trimming took 4 bases from V and 6 from J, leaving 1 base between them. The CDR3 loop spans 10 amino acids. Germline CDR1 is MNHEY and CDR2 is SVGAGI. CDR3: CASSSNEQFF. The CDR3 DNA follows: TGTGCCAGCAGTTCCAATGAGCAGTTCTTC.

This chain links TRBV25-1 with TRBJ2-5; 9 bases map to TRBD2. V lost 2 bases and J lost 5; bases outside the gene matches: 9. Germline CDR1 MGHDK, CDR2 SYGVNS. There are 16 residues in the CDR3. CDR3 bases: TGTGCCAGCAGTGAACTCGGCGGGGGGGGTGCCGAGACCCAGTACTTC. It is translated as CASSELGGGGAETQYF.

The chain links TRBV10-1 to TRBJ2-1, with 14 bases lining up with TRBD2. The length of the CDR3 is 15 residues. CDR1 and CDR2 from the germline V gene are WNHNN and SYGVQD (reference sequence). V was pared by 4 bases and J by 7 bases, with 3 bases of the junction left unmatched. CDR3 DNA: TGCGCCAGCAGTGGGGGACTAGCGGGAGAGAATGAGCAGTTCTTC. As protein: CASSGGLAGENEQFF.